This passage covers 32 T cell receptor beta chains from one sample sequenced in a study of Tregs in tolerant kidney transplant recipients. The nonmyeloablative bone marrow transplants came from related graft donors, with transient mixed chimerism. Assay used: immunoSEQ multiplex PCR; TCRdb lists only in-frame clones, some missing. The data contain approximately 90,000 clones, roughly 93% of them singletons. The material sequenced was CD4+ T cells from blood (PBMCs), taken 12 months after the transplant. These receptors originate from a human patient who received a combined kidney and bone marrow transplant. Some T cells may be the graft donor's.

This clone has only one observation. The rearrangement uses TRBV15 and TRBJ2-1; 12 nucleotides align to TRBD2. The V and J ends lost 3 bases and 4 bases, in that order; junction bases with no gene match: 4. From germline, CDR1 is LNHNV and CDR2 YYDKDF (reference sequence). The CDR3 sequence is 16 residues long. The chain's CDR3 is CATSRETSGSYNEQFF. The DNA of the CDR3 is TGTGCCACCAGCAGGGAGACTAGCGGGAGTTACAATGAGCAGTTCTTC.

This CDR3 is CASSYGQTGGEGEQYF. CDR3 in DNA: TGTGCCAGCAGTTACGGACAGACCGGGGGGGAAGGGGAGCAGTACTTC. The chain carries TRBV11-1 and TRBJ2-7, with 8 bases matching TRBD2. The CDR3 covers 16 residues. V was pared by 6 bases and J by 7 bases, with 17 bases of the junction left unmatched. From germline, CDR1 is SGHAT and CDR2 FQDESV (reference sequence).

The CDR3 region has the DNA TGTGCCAGCAGCGTGGGGGGGCAGGCCTACACCTTC. It yields the protein CASSVGGQAYTF. The chain is built from TRBV9 and TRBJ1-2, with D possibly TRBD1 on 6 matching bases. CDR1 is SGDLS and CDR2 is YYNGEE in the germline V gene. The length of the CDR3 is 12 residues. V gave up 2 bases and J gave up 10 bases, with 12 bases separating them.

Of note for this clone: Distinct nucleotide sequences in the sample also encode this CDR3. The chain couples TRBV4-3 to TRBJ1-6, with a tentative D call TRBD1 (5 bases). Deletions cut 3 bases from V and 10 bases from J, with 13 bases between. Germline values: CDR1 LGHNA, CDR2 YSLEER. The length of the CDR3 is 14 residues. CDR3 in DNA: TGCGCCAGCAGCCAGCAGGGAACGGTATCACCCCTCCACTTT. Protein: CASSQQGTVSPLHF.

The rearrangement links TRBV5-4 to TRBJ2-2; 9 nucleotides align to TRBD1. The germline CDR1 and CDR2 sequences are SGHNT and YYREEE (reference sequence). The CDR3 spans 17 residues. The V and J ends lost 0 bases and 7 bases, in that order; junction bases with no gene match: 10. The CDR3 sequence is CASSLVPARQGGGELFF. CDR3 DNA: TGTGCCAGCAGCTTGGTACCCGCTCGACAGGGGGGCGGGGAGCTGTTTTTT.

The J gene is TRBJ2-7, the V gene TRBV4-2; TRBD1 matches 10 bases. Trimming cost V 2 bases and J 6 bases; bases outside gene matches: 4. The germline gives CDR1 LGHNA, CDR2 YNFKEQ. This CDR3 has 14 residues. The CDR3, as DNA: TGTGCCAGCAGCCAACGCGACAGGGGGCCCGAGCAGTACTTC. As protein: CASSQRDRGPEQYF.

This clone was recorded only once. One end of the junction does not line up with germline, which may come from a read error. The V gene is TRBV5-1, the J gene TRBJ2-3, with D maybe TRBD1 (7 bases). From germline, CDR1 is SGHRS and CDR2 YFSETQ. There are 15 residues in the CDR3. CDR3 in DNA: TGCGCCAGCAGGTTGGCGGGACAGAGCACAGATACGCAGTATTTT. Its protein is CASRLAGQSTDTQYF. Variable domain in full (rest from reference TRBV5-1 and TRBJ2-3): KAGVTQTPRYLIKTRGQQVTLSCSPISGHRSVSWYQQTPGQGLQFLFEYFSETQRNKGNFPGRFSGRQFSNSRSEMNVSTLELGDSALYLCASRLAGQSTDTQYFGPGTRLTVL.

This clone was counted a few times. The chain recombines TRBV27 with TRBJ2-2; 9 positions agree with TRBD1. The J segment lost 4 bases and the V segment lost 6 bases, leaving 6 bases of the junction unmatched. The CDR3 has 15 amino acids. The germline gives CDR1 MNHEY, CDR2 SMNVEV (reference sequence). CDR3 in amino acids: CASSLGTGPTGELFF. The DNA of the CDR3 is TGTGCCAGCAGCCTCGGGACAGGGCCCACCGGGGAGCTGTTTTTT.

The chain employs TRBV4-2 and TRBJ2-2; unclear D gene. Trimming took 1 base from V and 5 from J, leaving 8 bases between them. The V gene's germline CDR1 is LGHNA and CDR2 YNFKEQ. This CDR3 has 14 residues. The CDR3 nucleotides read TGTGCCAGCAGCCAAGTCAGGCAAACCGGGGAGCTGTTTTTT. It specifies CASSQVRQTGELFF.

The chain links TRBV28 to TRBJ1-2; no reliable D call. V shed 2 bases and J shed 1 base, with 14 bases lying between them. Germline CDR1 reads MDHEN; CDR2 reads SYDVKM. CDR3 size: 16 residues. DNA for the CDR3: TGTGCCAGCAGTTTAATTGAACAGCCTTTTAACTATGGCTACACCTTC. It encodes CASSLIEQPFNYGYTF.

The chain is built from TRBV7-9 and TRBJ1-2, with 8 bases aligning to TRBD1. Germline trimming cut 0 bases from V and 7 bases from J; bases unmatched to any gene: 4. Germline V gene data show CDR1 as SEHNR and CDR2 as FQNEAQ (reference sequence). The CDR3 is 14 residues long. DNA for the CDR3: TGTGCCAGCAGCTTAGCTATACAGGGGGGTGGCTACACCTTC. Translating gives CASSLAIQGGGYTF. The variable domain in full, with the rest retrieved from reference TRBV7-9 and TRBJ1-2, is DTGVSQNPRHKITKRGQNVTFRCDPISEHNRLYWYRQTLGQGPEFLTYFQNEAQLEKSRLLSDRFSAERPKGSFSTLEIQRTEQGDSAMYLCASSLAIQGGGYTFGSGTRLTVV.

V and J are TRBV5-1 and TRBJ1-4; maybe TRBD1 (5 bases). Per the germline V gene, CDR1 is SGHRS and CDR2 is YFSETQ. The CDR3 spans 14 residues. Trimming stripped 2 bases from V and 1 base from J, with 6 bases between. This CDR3 reads CASSFGGTNEKLFF. For the CDR3, the DNA is TGCGCCAGCAGCTTCGGGGGAACTAATGAAAAACTGTTTTTT.

The V and J genes are TRBV11-2 and TRBJ2-5; a possible D gene is TRBD1 (6 bases). Germline V gives CDR1 SGHAT, CDR2 FQNNGV. The CDR3 is made up of 15 amino acids. V was shortened by 5 bases and J by 5 bases, with 18 bases between the two germline ends. CDR3: CASSLTGYTPETQYF. CDR3 bases: TGTGCCAGCAGCCTGACAGGCTATACCCCCGAGACCCAGTACTTC.

The chain has TRBV18 and TRBJ2-1, with a possible D match to TRBD1 (5 bases). V gave up 4 bases and J gave up 1 base, with 11 bases separating them. The CDR3 covers 15 residues. The germline V gene has CDR1 KGHSH and CDR2 LQKENI. The CDR3 reads CASSLAGFSYNEQFF. The CDR3 region has the DNA TGTGCCAGCTCACTAGCAGGGTTTTCCTACAATGAGCAGTTCTTC.

The chain links TRBV11-2 to TRBJ1-4, with TRBD1 matching over 7 bases. Germline V gene sequence: CDR1 SGHAT, CDR2 FQNNGV. Trimming removed 5 bases from V and 7 bases from J; junction bases left unmatched: 10. This CDR3 spans 15 amino acids. DNA for the CDR3: TGTGCCAGCAGCCTCAACAGGGGTGATGCTGAAAAACTGTTTTTT. Protein product: CASSLNRGDAEKLFF.

This chain joins TRBV12-5 and TRBJ2-3, with TRBD2 identical over 13 bases. The CDR3 is made up of 18 amino acids. The germline gives CDR1 LGHNT, CDR2 FRNRAP. V was pared by 4 bases and J by 4 bases, with 11 bases of the junction left unmatched. CDR3 DNA sequence: TGTGCTAGTGGTTCCCATCCGGGACTAGCGGGAAACGCAGATACGCAGTATTTT. It yields the protein CASGSHPGLAGNADTQYF.

The chain combines TRBV28 with TRBJ2-7, with TRBD2 matching over 12 bases. The CDR3 runs 16 residues. Germline loops: CDR1 MDHEN, CDR2 SYDVKM. J lost 4 bases, V lost 5 bases, and 9 bases had no gene match. The CDR3 nucleotides read TGTGCCAGCAGTCCCATACCTAGCGGGGGGGGGTACGAGCAGTACTTC. Its protein is CASSPIPSGGGYEQYF.

The V call is TRBV11-3, the J call TRBJ2-7; 7 positions match TRBD1. Germline V lookup: CDR1 SGHNT, CDR2 YENEEA. CDR3 length: 14 residues. V lost 2 bases and J lost 6; bases outside the gene matches: 7. Written as DNA, the CDR3 is TGTGCCAGCAGCTTAATGACAGGGACGGGCGAGCAGTACTTC. Amino acids: CASSLMTGTGEQYF.

The chain carries TRBV5-1 and TRBJ2-4; D is perhaps TRBD1 (5 bases). CDR1 is SGHRS and CDR2 is YFSETQ in the germline V gene. There are 19 residues in the CDR3. V gave up 4 bases and J gave up 1 base, with 24 bases separating them. CDR3 sequence reads: CASSDWGQGYYSAKNIQYF. The CDR3 nucleotides are TGCGCCAGCAGCGACTGGGGCCAGGGATACTATTCGGCCAAAAACATTCAGTACTTC.

The chain couples TRBV2 to TRBJ1-5; perhaps TRBD1 as D (5 bases). CDR3 size: 15 residues. Germline CDR1 and CDR2: SNHLY and FYNNEI. V lost 8 bases to trimming and J lost 2 bases, with 16 bases between them. CDR3 sequence reads: CASGVGGGGNQPQHF. As DNA, the CDR3 is TGTGCCAGCGGTGTCGGGGGAGGTGGCAATCAGCCCCAGCATTTT.

The gene calls are TRBV6-1 and TRBJ1-2; possible D gene TRBD1, 6 bases. The CDR3 is 16 residues long. Looked up from germline, CDR1 is MNHNS and CDR2 is SASEGT. The V end lost 3 bases, the J end lost 6 bases, and 20 bases lay between the germline ends. The CDR3, as DNA: TGTGCCAGCAGTGATATGGGGGCCCCAGCCCCTGATGGCTACACCTTC. Protein: CASSDMGAPAPDGYTF.

The chain couples TRBV29-1 to TRBJ2-5; 11 bases are a match to TRBD2. The CDR3 has 14 amino acids. The V gene end was trimmed by 5 bases and the J gene end by 3 bases; junction bases not matched to a gene: 5. Germline V CDR1 and CDR2: SQVTM, ANQGSEA. The DNA of the CDR3 is TGCAGCGTTCTTCGACTAGCGGGGAAAGAGACCCAGTACTTC. It yields the protein CSVLRLAGKETQYF.

This chain links TRBV11-2 with TRBJ2-7; weak D call: TRBD2 (5 bases). The CDR3 is made up of 15 amino acids. Germline V CDR1 and CDR2: SGHAT, FQNNGV. The V and J ends lost 5 bases and 2 bases respectively, with 16 bases between them. The CDR3 DNA follows: TGTGCCAGCAGCCTAGTCCGGGGTAAAACCTACGAGCAGTACTTC. Translated, it gives CASSLVRGKTYEQYF.

The gene calls are TRBV7-2 and TRBJ2-4, with 7 bases matching TRBD2. V dropped 6 bases and J dropped 8; count of bases not matched to a gene: 10. Germline V lookup: CDR1 SGHTA, CDR2 FQGNSA. There are 14 residues in the CDR3. CDR3 in DNA: TGTGCCAGCAGTCCGACTAGACTAGCTGACATTCAGTACTTC. Translated, it gives CASSPTRLADIQYF.

This clone has just one count. The V gene is TRBV18, the J gene TRBJ2-3; no reliable D call. V was trimmed by 1 base and J by 2 bases, leaving 10 bases between them. The V gene's germline CDR1 is KGHSH and CDR2 LQKENI. The CDR3 has 15 amino acids. CDR3 sequence: CASSPLSRITDTQYF. CDR3 nucleotides: TGTGCCAGCTCACCACTTAGCCGGATCACAGATACGCAGTATTTT.

The chain has TRBV14 and TRBJ2-7; 7 bases line up with TRBD2. The V segment lost 5 bases and the J segment 3 bases; nucleotides outside the gene matches: 4. Germline V gene sequence: CDR1 SGHDN, CDR2 FVKESK. CDR3 length: 13 residues. The CDR3 nucleotides are TGTGCCAGCAGCGGGGGACTACGCTACGAGCAGTACTTC. It yields the protein CASSGGLRYEQYF.

The chain employs TRBV18 and TRBJ1-5; 7 bases line up with TRBD1. Germline CDR1 reads KGHSH; CDR2 reads LQKENI. The CDR3 has 13 amino acids. V was pared by 6 bases and J by 4 bases, with 3 bases of the junction left unmatched. The chain's CDR3 is CASSWDRNQPQHF. The CDR3 region has the DNA TGTGCCAGCTCGTGGGACAGAAATCAGCCCCAGCATTTT.

The J gene is TRBJ1-5, the V gene TRBV19, with no clear D. This CDR3 contains 17 residues. Germline CDR1 and CDR2: LNHDA and SQIVND (reference sequence). Trimming left V 7 bases short and J 4 bases short, with 23 bases between. CDR3 sequence (DNA): TGTGCCAGTAAAGCGCGGGTCTCGGCTAATAGTAATCAGCCCCAGCATTTT. Translating it yields CASKARVSANSNQPQHF.

Of note for this clone: The same CDR3 also results from other DNA sequences found in this sample. The V and J genes are TRBV11-3 and TRBJ2-5, with 12 nucleotides matching TRBD2. Losses at the gene ends were 5 bases for V and 4 bases for J; bases not matched to a gene: 8. The germline CDR1 and CDR2 sequences are SGHNT and YENEEA. The CDR3 covers 16 residues. CDR3 protein: CASSIQLAGGSETQYF. The CDR3 nucleotides are TGTGCCAGCAGCATCCAACTAGCGGGAGGCTCAGAGACCCAGTACTTC.

This chain joins TRBV7-9 and TRBJ2-3, with D maybe TRBD2 (7 bases). This CDR3 spans 13 amino acids. The germline CDR1 and CDR2 sequences are SEHNR and FQNEAQ (reference sequence). The ends were cut back, 4 bases at V and 4 bases at J, with 9 bases in the middle. CDR3: CASSSGGPDTQYF. Written as DNA, the CDR3 is TGTGCCAGCAGCTCCGGGGGGCCAGATACGCAGTATTTT.

The rearrangement joins TRBV28 to TRBJ1-4, with no clear D. Trimming removed 7 bases at V and 2 bases at J, with 8 bases between. Germline CDR1 is MDHEN and CDR2 is SYDVKM. CDR3 size: 13 residues. The CDR3 DNA is TGTGCCAGCATGAGGATGACTAATGAAAAACTGTTTTTT. This codes for CASMRMTNEKLFF.

V usage is TRBV6-5 and J usage is TRBJ1-1; D gene unclear. This CDR3 has 13 amino acids. CDR1 MNHEY and CDR2 SVGAGI come from the germline V gene. V was cut by 0 bases and J by 1 base, with 3 bases left in between. The CDR3 DNA reads TGTGCCAGCAGTTACTCTCAGAACACTGAAGCTTTCTTT. This gives the protein CASSYSQNTEAFF.